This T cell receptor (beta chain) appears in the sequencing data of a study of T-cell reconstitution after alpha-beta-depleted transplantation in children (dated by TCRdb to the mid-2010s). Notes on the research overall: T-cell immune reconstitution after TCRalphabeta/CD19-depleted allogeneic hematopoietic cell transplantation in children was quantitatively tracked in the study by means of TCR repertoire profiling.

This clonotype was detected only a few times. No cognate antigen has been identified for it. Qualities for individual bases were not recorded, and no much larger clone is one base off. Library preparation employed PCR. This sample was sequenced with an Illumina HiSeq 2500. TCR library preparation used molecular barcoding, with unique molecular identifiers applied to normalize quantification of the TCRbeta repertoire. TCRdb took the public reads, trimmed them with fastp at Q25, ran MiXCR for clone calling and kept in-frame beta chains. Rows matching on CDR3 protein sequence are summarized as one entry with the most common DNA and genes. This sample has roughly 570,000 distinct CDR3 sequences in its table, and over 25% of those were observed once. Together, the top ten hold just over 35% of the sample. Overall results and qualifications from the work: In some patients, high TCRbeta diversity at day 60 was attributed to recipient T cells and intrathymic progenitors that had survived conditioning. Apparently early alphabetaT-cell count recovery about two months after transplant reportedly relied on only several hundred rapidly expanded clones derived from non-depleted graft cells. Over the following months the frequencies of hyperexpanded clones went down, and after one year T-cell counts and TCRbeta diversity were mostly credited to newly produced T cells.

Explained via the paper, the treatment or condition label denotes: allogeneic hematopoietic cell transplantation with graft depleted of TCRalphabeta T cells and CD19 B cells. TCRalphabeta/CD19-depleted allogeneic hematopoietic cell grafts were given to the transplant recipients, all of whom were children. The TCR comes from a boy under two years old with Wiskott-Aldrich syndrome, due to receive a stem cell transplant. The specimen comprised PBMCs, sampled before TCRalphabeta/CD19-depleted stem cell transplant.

The DNA is TGTGCCAGCAGTGCCAACCAAGAGACCCAGTACTTC. Its protein is CASSANQETQYF. The chain couples TRBV2 to TRBJ2-5, with the identity of the D gene unclear. V and J lose 4 bases and 0 bases, and a span of 3 bases separates them. From its cysteine to its phenylalanine, the CDR3 spans 12 amino acids. The read is trimmed to its CDR3 DNA, 36 bases read in frame from base 1. CDR1 and CDR2, looked up from the germline V gene, are SNHLY and FYNNEI. Where the CDR3 stops, the reference TRBV2 and TRBJ2-5 genes take over; the full variable domain is EPEVTQTPSHQVTQMGQEVILRCVPISNHLYFYWYRQILGQKVEFLVSFYNNEISEKSEIFDDQFSVERPDGSNFTLKIRSTKLEDSAMYFCASSANQETQYFGPGTRLLVL.